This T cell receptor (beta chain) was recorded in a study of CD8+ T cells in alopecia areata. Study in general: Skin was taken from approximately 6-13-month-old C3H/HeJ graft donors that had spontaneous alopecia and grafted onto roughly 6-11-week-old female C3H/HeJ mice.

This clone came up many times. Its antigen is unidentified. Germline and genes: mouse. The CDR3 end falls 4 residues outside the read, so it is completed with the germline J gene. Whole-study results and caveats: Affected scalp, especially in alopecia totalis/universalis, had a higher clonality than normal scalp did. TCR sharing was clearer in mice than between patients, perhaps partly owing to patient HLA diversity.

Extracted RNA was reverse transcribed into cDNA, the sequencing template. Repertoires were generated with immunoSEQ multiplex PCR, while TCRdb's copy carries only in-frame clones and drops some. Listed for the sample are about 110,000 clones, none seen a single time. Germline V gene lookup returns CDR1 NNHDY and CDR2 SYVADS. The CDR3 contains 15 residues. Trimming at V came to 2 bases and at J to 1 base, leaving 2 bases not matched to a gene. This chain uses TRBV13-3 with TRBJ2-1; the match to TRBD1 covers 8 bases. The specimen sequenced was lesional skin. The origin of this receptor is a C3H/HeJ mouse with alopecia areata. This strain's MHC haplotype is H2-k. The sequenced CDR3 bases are TGTGCCAGCAGTGAGGGACAGGCAAACTATGCT. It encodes CASSEGQANYA. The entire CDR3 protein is CASSEGQANYAEQFF.